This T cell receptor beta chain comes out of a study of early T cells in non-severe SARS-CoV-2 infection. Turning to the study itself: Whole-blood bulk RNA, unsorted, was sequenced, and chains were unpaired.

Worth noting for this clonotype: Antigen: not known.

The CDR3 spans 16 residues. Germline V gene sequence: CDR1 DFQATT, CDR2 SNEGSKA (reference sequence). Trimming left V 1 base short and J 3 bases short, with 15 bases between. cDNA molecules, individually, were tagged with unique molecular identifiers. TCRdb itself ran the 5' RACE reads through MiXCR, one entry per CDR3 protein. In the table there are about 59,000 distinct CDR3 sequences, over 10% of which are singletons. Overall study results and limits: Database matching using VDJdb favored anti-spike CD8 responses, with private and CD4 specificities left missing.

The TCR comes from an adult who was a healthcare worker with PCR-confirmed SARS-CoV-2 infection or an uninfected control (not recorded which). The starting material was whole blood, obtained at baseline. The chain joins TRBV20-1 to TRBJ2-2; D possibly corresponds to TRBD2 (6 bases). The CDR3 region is CSARAPTSTHTGELFF. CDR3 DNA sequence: TGCAGTGCTAGAGCCCCGACTAGTACCCACACCGGGGAGCTGTTTTTT.